A single sample gave rise to the 20 T cell receptor beta chains below, sequenced in a study of cytomegalovirus exposure and HLA in healthy donors. The PCR contained 60 Vbeta and 13 Jbeta primers. TCRdb keeps only in-frame clones here, not all; method: immunoSEQ multiplex PCR. The data contain about 140,000 clones, around three fifths of them singletons. The sample consisted of PBMCs. The receptor set was obtained from a male donor in good health and CMV-seronegative.

This clone was detected a few times. The rearrangement links TRBV15 to TRBJ1-2; TRBD1 aligns across 8 bases. Germline CDR1 reads LNHNV; CDR2 reads YYDKDF (reference sequence). The V and J ends lost 0 bases and 6 bases, in that order; junction bases with no gene match: 6. The CDR3 runs to 15 residues. The CDR3 DNA follows: TGTGCCACCAGCAGAGACCGGCAGGGGGCCGATGGCTACACCTTC. Translation: CATSRDRQGADGYTF.

V and J are TRBV18 and TRBJ2-7, with 7 bases aligning to TRBD1. The J segment lost 4 bases and the V segment lost 1 base, leaving 10 bases of the junction unmatched. This CDR3 comprises 16 residues. CDR1 is KGHSH and CDR2 is LQKENI in the germline V gene. CDR3 nucleotide sequence: TGTGCCAGCTCACCACGAGGGGGCGAAGCAGGGTACGAGCAGTACTTC. It encodes CASSPRGGEAGYEQYF.

To note about this clone: The sample contains more than one DNA sequence encoding this CDR3. The chain combines TRBV7-3 with TRBJ2-3, with TRBD2 matching over 11 bases. The CDR3 length is 15 residues. Germline V gene sequence: CDR1 SGHTA, CDR2 FQGTGA. J gave up 3 bases and V 5 bases, and 4 bases lay outside the gene matches. The CDR3 DNA reads TGTGCCAGCAGCCCTCTAGCGGGGGGTACAGATACGCAGTATTTT. The encoded protein is CASSPLAGGTDTQYF. The variable domain in full, completed from reference TRBV7-3 and TRBJ2-3, reads GAGVSQTPSNKVTEKGKYVELRCDPISGHTALYWYRQSLGQGPEFLIYFQGTGAADDSGLPNDRFFAVRPEGSVSTLKIQRTERGDSAVYLCASSPLAGGTDTQYFGPGTRLTVL.

This clone was seen more than once but under ten times. The V call is TRBV7-2, the J call TRBJ2-5; 9 bases fit TRBD2. The V gene end was trimmed by 1 base and the J gene end by 4 bases; junction bases not matched to a gene: 7. CDR3 length: 16 amino acids. Germline CDR1 and CDR2: SGHTA and FQGNSA. CDR3 residues: CASSLGGGGAAETQYF. In DNA form, the CDR3 reads TGTGCCAGCAGCTTAGGGGGCGGGGGGGCGGCAGAGACCCAGTACTTC.

The V call is TRBV7-9, the J call TRBJ2-5; no clear D gene. The J call may not be correct, given that the DNA end is closer to TRBJ2-7. Germline values: CDR1 SEHNR, CDR2 FQNEAQ (reference sequence). This CDR3 spans 14 amino acids. CDR3 bases: TGTGCCAGCACCCCCCAGGTAGAGACCTACGAGCAGTACTTC. The encoded protein is CASTPQVETYEQYF.

This chain uses TRBV7-2 with TRBJ2-1; D is uncertain. The V gene lost 5 bases and the J gene lost 1 base, with 9 bases spanning the gap. Germline assignment: CDR1 SGHTA and CDR2 FQGNSA. This CDR3 spans 14 amino acids. The CDR3 here is CASSRPNSYNEQFF. The DNA for the CDR3 is TGTGCCAGCAGCCGCCCTAATTCCTACAATGAGCAGTTCTTC.

The sample holds one count of this clone. This chain uses TRBV29-1 with TRBJ2-7; D is ambiguous. V lost 7 bases to trimming and J lost 3 bases, with 10 bases between them. In germline, CDR1 is SQVTM, CDR2 ANQGSEA. The CDR3 runs 11 residues. The CDR3 here is CSAGSYYEQYF. The CDR3 bases are TGCAGCGCAGGTAGTTACTACGAGCAGTACTTC.

The CDR3 region is CASSVGDREAGELFF. The CDR3 DNA sequence: TGTGCCAGCAGCGTAGGGGACAGGGAGGCCGGGGAGCTGTTTTTT. J is TRBJ2-2 and V is TRBV9, with 9 nucleotides matching TRBD1. This CDR3 contains 15 residues. V trimming: 0 bases; J trimming: 6 bases; junction bases outside the gene matches: 3. Per the germline V gene, CDR1 is SGDLS and CDR2 is YYNGEE. The variable domain in full, completed from reference TRBV9 and TRBJ2-2, reads DSGVTQTPKHLITATGQRVTLRCSPRSGDLSVYWYQQSLDQGLQFLIQYYNGEERAKGNILERFSAQQFPDLHSELNLSSLELGDSALYFCASSVGDREAGELFFGEGSRLTVL.

The CDR3 bases are TGTGCCAGCTCACCAGGGAACAGGTACGAGCAGTACTTC. Residues: CASSPGNRYEQYF. The J gene is TRBJ2-7, the V gene TRBV18; tentatively, D is TRBD1 (5 bases). Trimming took 2 bases from V and 4 from J, leaving 9 bases between them. Germline lookup yields CDR1 KGHSH and CDR2 LQKENI. The CDR3 length is 13 residues.

V and J are TRBV7-6 and TRBJ2-2; a possible D gene is TRBD2 (7 bases). The V gene lost 3 bases and the J gene lost 6 bases, with 17 bases spanning the gap. This CDR3 region has 16 residues. Germline V lookup: CDR1 SGHVS, CDR2 FNYEAQ. CDR3 sequence: CASSLLSGTNAGELFF. The CDR3 DNA sequence: TGTGCCAGCAGCTTGTTGAGCGGGACAAACGCCGGGGAGCTGTTTTTT.

This clone was observed once. This sequence joins TRBV23-1 and TRBJ2-7; no clear D gene. TRBV23-1 is annotated as an ORF whose role is uncertain. This CDR3 is built from 15 residues. V lost 0 bases, J lost 5 bases, and 14 bases lay in between. CDR3 bases: TGCGCCAGCAGTCAATCCCCCTCCCCAGTCGACGAGCAGTACTTC. It yields the protein CASSQSPSPVDEQYF.

This rearrangement joins TRBV7-6 to TRBJ2-5; a weak D match, TRBD2 (7 bases). Trimming took 5 bases from V and 4 from J, leaving 17 bases between them. CDR1 and CDR2 from the germline V gene are SGHVS and FNYEAQ. This CDR3 spans 15 amino acids. CDR3 residues: CASSQAGASGETQYF. CDR3 DNA: TGTGCCAGCAGCCAGGCGGGGGCCTCAGGAGAGACCCAGTACTTC.

The V call is TRBV20-1, the J call TRBJ2-5, with a tentative D call TRBD1 (5 bases). Gene TRBJ2-7 matches the end of the DNA better, so the J call may be wrong. Looked up from germline, CDR1 is DFQATT and CDR2 is SNEGSKA (reference sequence). The length of the CDR3 is 11 residues. This CDR3 is CSATQGYEQYF. As DNA, the CDR3 is TGCAGTGCTACTCAGGGTTACGAGCAGTACTTC.

The chain carries TRBV5-1 and TRBJ2-5, with 9 bases that match TRBD2. Germline values: CDR1 SGHRS, CDR2 YFSETQ. This CDR3 has 16 residues. V lost 0 bases to trimming and J lost 1 base; unmatched junction nucleotides: 4. The CDR3: CASSLVVAGAQETQYF. The CDR3 nucleotides are TGCGCCAGCAGCTTGGTTGTAGCGGGGGCCCAAGAGACCCAGTACTTC.

This clone was picked up a small number of times. The chain has TRBV10-2 and TRBJ2-7; perhaps TRBD2 as D (6 bases). V lost 11 bases and J lost 1, with 18 bases in between. Germline CDR1 WSHSY, CDR2 SAAADI. The CDR3 has 14 residues. CDR3 region: CAATPGLPSYEQYF. The CDR3 bases are TGCGCCGCCACACCGGGACTCCCTTCCTACGAGCAGTACTTC.

This clone turned up a few times. The chain carries TRBV12-5 and TRBJ1-1, with a weak D call TRBD1 (5 bases). CDR1 and CDR2 from the germline V gene are LGHNT and FRNRAP. This CDR3 has 11 residues. V shed 1 base and J shed 10 bases, with 7 bases lying between them. CDR3 in DNA: TGTGCTAGTGGTTTGGGGGGGGGAGCTTTCTTT. This codes for CASGLGGGAFF.

The chain links TRBV4-1 to TRBJ1-5; TRBD1 agrees at 10 bases. V lost 3 bases, J lost 0 bases, and 8 bases stayed unmatched. Germline V gene data show CDR1 as MGHRA and CDR2 as YSYEKL. There are 18 residues in the CDR3. CDR3 DNA: TGCGCCAGCAGCCAGATGGACAGGGGGAAATATAGCAATCAGCCCCAGCATTTT. Amino acids: CASSQMDRGKYSNQPQHF.

The sample holds a few counts of this clone. The V gene is TRBV4-2, the J gene TRBJ1-5, with TRBD1 as a possible D gene (6 bases). Germline values: CDR1 LGHNA, CDR2 YNFKEQ. Trimming shortened V by 0 bases and J by 6 bases, and 21 bases separated the two germline ends. There are 18 residues in the CDR3. CDR3 nucleotide sequence: TGTGCCAGCAGCCAAGACAATTCGGGGGGCTACCTGGCTCAGCCCCAGCATTTT. It specifies CASSQDNSGGYLAQPQHF.

A note on this clone: A junction end diverges from the germline sequence, so it may reflect a read error. The chain has TRBV5-1 and TRBJ2-7; possible D gene TRBD1, 5 bases. Germline V CDR1 and CDR2: SGHRS, YFSETQ. CDR3 length: 11 residues. The CDR3 bases are TGCGCCAGCAGCGATTCGACAGAGATATCCTTC. Translation: CASSDSTEISF.

The chain links TRBV30 to TRBJ2-7; tentative D call: TRBD1 (5 bases). Germline CDR1 GTSNPN, CDR2 SVGIG (reference sequence). Trimming pared 0 bases from V and 0 bases from J, leaving 18 bases between. This CDR3 comprises 17 residues. CDR3 loop: CAWSVRPTGLFSYEQYF. The CDR3 region has the DNA TGTGCCTGGAGTGTACGACCCACAGGATTATTCTCCTACGAGCAGTACTTC.